This T cell receptor beta chain was identified in a study of blood T cell repertoires in COVID-19. Germline V gene lookup returns CDR1 KGHDR and CDR2 SFDVKD. Trimming pared 9 bases from V and 3 bases from J, leaving 15 bases between. CDR3 length: 14 amino acids. Method: immunoSEQ multiplex PCR; TCRdb's copy keeps in-frame clones and lacks some. This table has 110,000 to 150,000 clones, roughly 80% appearing once. The rearrangement uses TRBV24-1 and TRBJ2-3; possibly TRBD2 for D (5 bases). The specimen was peripheral blood. The TCR comes from a woman aged 70-85 years with COVID-19, enrolled during active disease. The CDR3: CATGSGKVTDTQYF. The CDR3, as DNA: TGTGCCACCGGTTCCGGGAAGGTGACAGATACGCAGTATTTT.